Given below is one T cell receptor beta chain in context. Its antigen remains unidentified. The data originate from a study of T cell responses to AZD1222 COVID-19 vaccine. V dropped 6 bases and J dropped 6; count of bases not matched to a gene: 5. The CDR3 is made up of 14 amino acids. Germline values: CDR1 KGHSH, CDR2 LQKENI. Regarding the study as a whole: All repertoire sampling was performed exclusively after the peak T cell response.

TCRdb's copy holds only in-frame clones and misses some; the assay was immunoSEQ multiplex PCR. The table records around 130,000 clones, roughly 92% of them present only once. The sequencing used peripheral blood, collected on day 0 of AZD1222 vaccination. The chain has TRBV18 and TRBJ2-1, with 10 bases matching TRBD1. The receptor was derived from an adult in good health. This CDR3 is CASSAGTGVNEQFF. The CDR3 bases are TGTGCCAGCTCTGCCGGGACAGGGGTCAATGAGCAGTTCTTC.